These 21 T cell receptor beta chains came from one sample sequenced in a study of graft-versus-host responses after intestinal transplantation. Data came from immunoSEQ multiplex PCR; TCRdb stores just in-frame clones and leaves some out. This sample carries about 120,000 clones, about 95% of them seen once, and the ten largest clones take 3% to 4%. The antigens these receptors bind are not known. The starting material was unstimulated CD8+ T cells sorted from spleen or lymph node cells, obtained before intestinal transplant. The origin of the receptors is a human donor who received an intestinal transplant.

The chain joins TRBV2 to TRBJ2-1; no reliable D call. Germline CDR1 SNHLY, CDR2 FYNNEI. The V end lost 2 bases, the J end lost 6 bases, and 8 bases lay between the germline ends. This CDR3 comprises 13 residues. The CDR3 region is CASSEPAGNEQFF. In nucleotides, the CDR3 is TGTGCCAGCAGTGAACCGGCAGGCAATGAGCAGTTCTTC.

This chain joins TRBV10-3 and TRBJ1-4, with a tentative D call TRBD1 (5 bases). The CDR3 is made up of 13 amino acids. Germline CDR1 reads ENHRY; CDR2 reads SYGVKD. Trimming pared 4 bases from V and 6 bases from J, leaving 9 bases between. This CDR3 reads CAISGVGDEKLFF. CDR3 sequence (DNA): TGTGCCATCAGTGGTGTGGGGGATGAAAAACTGTTTTTT.

The chain couples TRBV2 to TRBJ2-7; D is unresolved. The V and J ends lost 2 bases and 7 bases respectively, with 6 bases between them. The V gene's germline CDR1 is SNHLY and CDR2 FYNNEI. This CDR3 spans 11 amino acids. CDR3 protein: CASSESPEQYF. The CDR3, as DNA: TGTGCCAGCAGTGAATCGCCAGAGCAGTACTTC. Full variable domain (missing parts from reference TRBV2 and TRBJ2-7): EPEVTQTPSHQVTQMGQEVILRCVPISNHLYFYWYRQILGQKVEFLVSFYNNEISEKSEIFDDQFSVERPDGSNFTLKIRSTKLEDSAMYFCASSESPEQYFGPGTRLTVT.

The chain uses TRBV28 and TRBJ2-7, with 7 bases aligning to TRBD2. The CDR3 contains 13 residues. Germline V gene sequence: CDR1 MDHEN, CDR2 SYDVKM. J lost 3 bases, V lost 6 bases, and 5 bases had no gene match. CDR3 residues: CASSPGLGYEQYF. The CDR3 DNA follows: TGTGCCAGCAGCCCCGGACTAGGCTACGAGCAGTACTTC.

This chain links TRBV23-1 with TRBJ2-1; D tentatively reads TRBD1 or TRBD2 (6 bases each). TRBV23-1 is given ORF status, its function remaining uncertain. This CDR3 is built from 19 residues. V gave up 4 bases and J gave up 3 bases, with 25 bases separating them. The CDR3 region has the DNA TGCGCCAGCAGTCTGCAGGACGGGGGCGAAGTTAATAACTACAATGAGCAGTTCTTC. Amino acids: CASSLQDGGEVNNYNEQFF.

The genes are TRBV28 and TRBJ1-1, with D possibly matching TRBD1 (5 bases). The CDR3 covers 14 residues. Germline lookup yields CDR1 MDHEN and CDR2 SYDVKM. Trimming took off 2 bases at V and 1 base at J, with 8 bases between the two ends. The CDR3 DNA sequence: TGTGCCAGCAGTTTAACCGGGGGGAACACTGAAGCTTTCTTT. The encoded protein is CASSLTGGNTEAFF. Full variable domain (remainder filled in from reference TRBV28 and TRBJ1-1): DVKVTQSSRYLVKRTGEKVFLECVQDMDHENMFWYRQDPGLGLRLIYFSYDVKMKEKGDIPEGYSVSREKKERFSLILESASTNQTSMYLCASSLTGGNTEAFFGQGTRLTVV.

This chain connects TRBV9 to TRBJ2-3; 10 nucleotides align to TRBD1. Germline-derived CDR1 and CDR2 are SGDLS and YYNGEE. This CDR3 spans 15 amino acids. V shed 0 bases, J shed 5 bases, and the junction held 3 bases outside the gene matches. The CDR3 DNA follows: TGTGCCAGCAGCGTAGAGGGACAGGGGCGAGATACGCAGTATTTT. Residues: CASSVEGQGRDTQYF. The full variable domain, its missing parts supplied by reference TRBV9 and TRBJ2-3, is DSGVTQTPKHLITATGQRVTLRCSPRSGDLSVYWYQQSLDQGLQFLIQYYNGEERAKGNILERFSAQQFPDLHSELNLSSLELGDSALYFCASSVEGQGRDTQYFGPGTRLTVL.

The genes are TRBV18 and TRBJ2-1; no clear D gene. The CDR3 is 16 residues long. V lost 0 bases to trimming and J lost 7 bases, with 16 bases between them. Germline CDR1 reads KGHSH; CDR2 reads LQKENI. The CDR3 nucleotides read TGTGCCAGCTCACCACCTCTTGGCTACCCGCGGAATGAGCAGTTCTTC. It codes for CASSPPLGYPRNEQFF.

The V gene is TRBV7-9, the J gene TRBJ2-7, with D uncertain. Germline CDR1 reads SEHNR; CDR2 reads FQNEAQ (reference sequence). Deletions cut 5 bases from V and 2 bases from J, with 10 bases between. The CDR3 loop spans 13 amino acids. The CDR3 region is CASSGPPTYEQYF. The CDR3 DNA follows: TGTGCCAGCAGCGGACCCCCAACCTACGAGCAGTACTTC.

The chain recombines TRBV27 with TRBJ1-5; weak D call: TRBD1 (5 bases). This CDR3 has 14 amino acids. Trimming shortened V by 4 bases and J by 7 bases, and 14 bases separated the two germline ends. Germline-derived CDR1 and CDR2 are MNHEY and SMNVEV (reference sequence). The CDR3 loop is CASSSRSGRQPQHF. Here the CDR3 DNA reads TGTGCCAGCAGTTCGAGATCGGGACGACAGCCCCAGCATTTT.

The chain couples TRBV25-1 to TRBJ2-2; unclear D gene. The CDR3 has 15 residues. CDR1 is MGHDK, CDR2 SYGVNS, per germline. V shed 6 bases and J shed 8 bases, with 19 bases lying between them. The CDR3 loop reads CASSRSIVRTGELFF. The CDR3 DNA reads as TGTGCCAGCAGCAGAAGCATAGTAAGAACGGGGGAGCTGTTTTTT.

The chain uses TRBV6-5 and TRBJ1-2; 9 bases match TRBD1. The CDR3 has 12 residues. The V segment lost 10 bases and the J segment 7 bases; nucleotides outside the gene matches: 7. The V gene's germline CDR1 is MNHEY and CDR2 SVGAGI. As DNA, the CDR3 is TGTGCCATTAAGGGACAGGGTCCTGGCTACACCTTC. This sequence encodes CAIKGQGPGYTF.

This clone was seen a handful of times. The chain has TRBV28 and TRBJ1-1; unclear D gene. Trimming cost V 4 bases and J 3 bases, with 18 bases left between them. CDR1 and CDR2 (germline): MDHEN, SYDVKM. The CDR3 extends over 16 amino acids. The CDR3, as DNA: TGTGCCAGCAGTTCCCCACCCAGTCAAAGGGACACTGAAGCTTTCTTT. Its translation: CASSSPPSQRDTEAFF.

This clone has just one count. The rearrangement uses TRBV9 and TRBJ2-7; D is undetermined. Germline V lookup: CDR1 SGDLS, CDR2 YYNGEE. CDR3 size: 13 residues. Trimming left V 0 bases short and J 5 bases short, with 9 bases between. CDR3 nucleotides: TGTGCCAGCAGCGTAGCTGAAGCTGACGAGCAGTACTTC. Protein product: CASSVAEADEQYF.

The chain links TRBV4-3 to TRBJ2-1; 7 bases agree with TRBD2. V dropped 1 base and J dropped 4; count of bases not matched to a gene: 19. Per germline, CDR1 LGHNA and CDR2 YSLEER. The CDR3 runs 20 residues. The CDR3 region is CASSQAWFPWLAVGYNEQFF. The DNA for the CDR3 is TGCGCCAGCAGCCAAGCCTGGTTTCCGTGGCTAGCGGTTGGGTACAATGAGCAGTTCTTC.

This rearrangement joins TRBV5-1 to TRBJ2-7; D is perhaps TRBD2 (5 bases). The CDR3 totals 13 residues. V lost 0 bases and J lost 5, with 9 bases in between. CDR1 is SGHRS and CDR2 is YFSETQ in the germline V gene. The CDR3 spells CASSLGGIDEQYF. CDR3 coding DNA: TGCGCCAGCAGCTTGGGAGGGATCGACGAGCAGTACTTC.

V gene TRBV2 combines with J gene TRBJ2-3; D unclear. V lost 7 bases, J lost 5 bases, and 4 bases lay in between. This CDR3 contains 10 residues. Germline CDR1 SNHLY, CDR2 FYNNEI. The CDR3 bases are TGTGCCAGCACGAGAGATACGCAGTATTTT. It encodes CASTRDTQYF.

This chain uses TRBV4-3 with TRBJ1-5; 8 positions match TRBD1. The CDR3 spans 15 residues. V trimming: 3 bases; J trimming: 7 bases; junction bases outside the gene matches: 8. Looked up from germline, CDR1 is LGHNA and CDR2 is YSLEER. The CDR3 protein is CASSHPGGAGQPQHF. CDR3 sequence (DNA): TGCGCCAGCAGCCACCCAGGGGGCGCGGGGCAGCCCCAGCATTTT.

This clone has just one count. This sample includes further DNA sequences coding for the same CDR3. The chain is built from TRBV28 and TRBJ2-7; TRBD1 matches 8 bases. Germline V gene lookup returns CDR1 MDHEN and CDR2 SYDVKM. This CDR3 is 13 amino acids long. Trimming removed 4 bases from V and 2 bases from J; junction bases left unmatched: 1. The DNA for the CDR3 is TGTGCCAGCAGTTCGGACAGGGCCTACGAGCAGTACTTC. Translated, it gives CASSSDRAYEQYF.

V is TRBV15 and J is TRBJ1-5; D is unresolved. Germline V gene data show CDR1 as LNHNV and CDR2 as YYDKDF (reference sequence). The CDR3 spans 14 residues. The V and J ends lost 4 bases and 4 bases respectively, with 11 bases between them. DNA of the CDR3: TGTGCCACCAGCATTGACAAGTCAAATCAGCCCCAGCATTTT. Protein sequence: CATSIDKSNQPQHF.

The chain is built from TRBV7-9 and TRBJ1-1; the D gene is possibly TRBD1 (6 bases). This CDR3 has 15 amino acids. Germline V gives CDR1 SEHNR, CDR2 FQNEAQ (reference sequence). V lost 5 bases, J lost 5 bases, and 18 bases lay in between. CDR3 residues: CASSPRQDPRTEAFF. The CDR3 DNA is TGTGCCAGCAGCCCACGACAGGACCCGAGGACTGAAGCTTTCTTT. The whole variable domain, filled in from reference TRBV7-9 and TRBJ1-1, reads DTGVSQNPRHKITKRGQNVTFRCDPISEHNRLYWYRQTLGQGPEFLTYFQNEAQLEKSRLLSDRFSAERPKGSFSTLEIQRTEQGDSAMYLCASSPRQDPRTEAFFGQGTRLTVV.